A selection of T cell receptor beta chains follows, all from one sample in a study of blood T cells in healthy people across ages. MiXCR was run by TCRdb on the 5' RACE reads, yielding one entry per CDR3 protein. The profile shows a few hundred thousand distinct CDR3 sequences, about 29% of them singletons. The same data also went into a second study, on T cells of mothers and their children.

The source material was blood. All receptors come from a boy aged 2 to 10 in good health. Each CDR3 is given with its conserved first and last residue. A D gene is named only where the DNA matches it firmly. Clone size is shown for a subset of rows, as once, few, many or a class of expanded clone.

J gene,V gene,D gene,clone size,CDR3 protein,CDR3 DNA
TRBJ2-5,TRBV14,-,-,CASSEKRYQETQYF,TGTGCCAGCAGCGAAAAGCGGTATCAAGAGACCCAGTACTTC
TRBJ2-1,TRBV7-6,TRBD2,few,CASSLRAGSGIDEQFF,TGTGCCAGCAGCTTACGGGCCGGGAGCGGGATAGATGAGCAGTTCTTC
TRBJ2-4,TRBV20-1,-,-,CSARGIGGIVSKNIQYF,TGCAGTGCTAGGGGGATAGGGGGGATAGTATCCAAAAACATTCAGTACTTC
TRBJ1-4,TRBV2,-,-,CASSEMVYTNEKLFF,TGTGCCAGCAGTGAAATGGTTTATACTAATGAAAAACTGTTTTTT
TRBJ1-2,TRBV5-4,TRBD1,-,CASSLWTGGGYTF,TGTGCCAGCAGCCTATGGACAGGCGGGGGCTACACCTTC
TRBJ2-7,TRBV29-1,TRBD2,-,CSVENRTSGRALIEQYF,TGCAGCGTTGAAAACCGGACTAGCGGGAGGGCCTTGATCGAGCAGTACTTC
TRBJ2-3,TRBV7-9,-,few,CASSQRVALWADTQYF,TGTGCCAGCAGCCAAAGGGTCGCTCTCTGGGCAGATACGCAGTATTTT
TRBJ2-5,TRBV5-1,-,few,CASSPGSLGGETQYF,TGCGCCAGCAGCCCGGGTAGCCTAGGCGGAGAGACCCAGTACTTC
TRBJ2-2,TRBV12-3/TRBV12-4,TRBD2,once,CATAFLAGHTGELFF,TGTGCCACAGCCTTCCTAGCGGGACACACCGGGGAGCTGTTTTTT
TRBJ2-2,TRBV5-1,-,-,CASSLSPPNTGELFF,TGCGCCAGCAGCTTGTCGCCACCCAACACCGGGGAGCTGTTTTTT
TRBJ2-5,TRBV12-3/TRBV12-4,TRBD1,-,CASSSDRARETQYF,TGTGCCAGCAGTTCGGACAGGGCTCGAGAGACCCAGTACTTC
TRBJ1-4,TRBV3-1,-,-,CASSQDSRELFF,TGTGCCAGCAGCCAAGATAGTCGGGAACTGTTTTTT
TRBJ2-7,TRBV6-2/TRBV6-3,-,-,CASSYMRGGSYEQYF,TGTGCCAGCAGTTACATGCGGGGAGGTTCCTACGAGCAGTACTTC
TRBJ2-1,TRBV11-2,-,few,CASSLEKKGGEQFF,TGTGCCAGCAGCTTAGAGAAGAAAGGTGGTGAGCAGTTCTTC
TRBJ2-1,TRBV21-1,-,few,CASSKAREGRNEQFF,TGTGCCAGCAGCAAAGCCCGGGAGGGCCGTAATGAGCAGTTCTTC
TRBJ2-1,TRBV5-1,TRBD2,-,CASSLKKAGGSYNEQFF,TGCGCCAGCAGCTTGAAAAAGGCGGGAGGGTCCTACAATGAGCAGTTCTTC
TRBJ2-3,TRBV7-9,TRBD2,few,CASSSTLSGRNTDTQYF,TGTGCCAGTAGCTCCACGTTGAGCGGGAGGAACACAGATACGCAGTATTTT
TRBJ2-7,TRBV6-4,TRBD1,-,CARQGSPYEQYF,TGTGCCAGACAGGGGTCCCCCTACGAGCAGTACTTC
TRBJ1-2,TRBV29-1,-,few,CSARGGDYGYTF,TGCAGCGCCCGTGGGGGGGACTATGGCTACACCTTC
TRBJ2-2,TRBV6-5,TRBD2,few,CASGYSQGLAGELFF,TGTGCCAGCGGTTACTCTCAGGGACTAGCCGGGGAGCTGTTTTTT
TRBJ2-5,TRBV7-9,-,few,CASSLIADPQETQYF,TGTGCCAGCAGCTTAATCGCGGACCCCCAAGAGACCCAGTACTTC
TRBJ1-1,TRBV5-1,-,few,CASSLAERGHTEAFF,TGCGCCAGCAGCTTGGCGGAAAGGGGTCACACTGAAGCTTTCTTT
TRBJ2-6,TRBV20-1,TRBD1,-,CSATRTGTNVLTF,TGCAGTGCTACCCGGACAGGAACCAACGTCCTGACTTTC
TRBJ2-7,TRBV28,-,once,CASSWDCDRAYEQYF,TGTGCCAGCAGTTGGGACTGTGACAGAGCCTACGAGCAGTACTTC
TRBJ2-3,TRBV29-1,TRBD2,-,CSVEGLAGEGPDTQYF,TGCAGCGTTGAAGGTCTAGCGGGAGAGGGACCGGATACGCAGTATTTT
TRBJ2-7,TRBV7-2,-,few,CASSLEWGASYEQYF,TGTGCCAGCAGCTTAGAATGGGGCGCATCCTACGAGCAGTACTTC
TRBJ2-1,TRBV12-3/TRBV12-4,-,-,CASSFPDGTYNEQFF,TGTGCCAGCAGTTTTCCCGACGGGACCTACAATGAGCAGTTCTTC
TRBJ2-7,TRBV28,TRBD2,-,CASSQLTGGYEQYF,TGTGCCAGCAGTCAATTAACGGGAGGCTACGAGCAGTACTTC
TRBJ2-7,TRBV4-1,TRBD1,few,CASSQDSGTGSYEQYF,TGCGCCAGCAGCCAAGATTCCGGGACAGGCTCCTACGAGCAGTACTTC
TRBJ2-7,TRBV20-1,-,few,CSADRSGVEQYF,TGCAGTGCTGACCGATCGGGGGTAGAGCAGTACTTC
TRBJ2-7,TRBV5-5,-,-,CASSVAEAQGGYEQYF,TGTGCCAGCAGCGTCGCCGAGGCACAGGGTGGGTACGAGCAGTACTTC
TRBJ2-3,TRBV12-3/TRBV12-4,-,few,CASSPRPPSTDTQYF,TGTGCCAGCAGTCCCCGCCCACCAAGCACAGATACGCAGTATTTT
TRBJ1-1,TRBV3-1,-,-,CASSQKDRTEAFF,TGTGCCAGCAGCCAAAAAGATAGGACTGAAGCTTTCTTT
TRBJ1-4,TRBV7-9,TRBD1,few,CASHSGGDEKLFF,TGTGCCAGTCACTCAGGGGGCGATGAAAAACTGTTTTTT
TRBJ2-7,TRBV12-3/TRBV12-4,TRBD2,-,CASSQGLAGVSEQYF,TGTGCCAGCAGCCAGGGACTAGCGGGTGTCTCCGAGCAGTACTTC
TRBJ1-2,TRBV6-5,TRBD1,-,CASSPGTGGDGYTF,TGTGCCAGCAGCCCGGGGACAGGCGGAGATGGCTACACCTTC
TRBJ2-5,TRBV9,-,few,CASSGWGDQETQYF,TGTGCCAGCAGCGGCTGGGGGGATCAAGAGACCCAGTACTTC
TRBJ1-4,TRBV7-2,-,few,CASSLLRAINEKLFF,TGTGCCAGCAGCCTCCTCCGGGCCATTAATGAAAAACTGTTTTTT
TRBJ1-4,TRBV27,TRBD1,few,CASSRTGIVEKLFF,TGTGCCAGCAGTCGGACAGGGATAGTAGAAAAACTGTTTTTT
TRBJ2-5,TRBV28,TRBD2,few,CASSLTSGGPQTQYF,TGTGCCAGCAGTTTAACTAGCGGGGGGCCACAGACCCAGTACTTC
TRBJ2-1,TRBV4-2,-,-,CASSQELMGIEQFF,TGTGCCAGCAGCCAAGAACTGATGGGCATTGAGCAGTTCTTC
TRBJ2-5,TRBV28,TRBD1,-,CASSLRDRREETQYF,TGTGCCAGCAGTCTCCGGGACAGAAGAGAAGAGACCCAGTACTTC
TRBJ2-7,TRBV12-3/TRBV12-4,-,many,CASRSKSLTGEQYF,TGTGCCAGCCGGTCTAAGAGTTTGACAGGCGAGCAGTACTTC
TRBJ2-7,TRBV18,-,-,CASSPVEGGGEQYF,TGTGCCAGCTCACCAGTTGAAGGGGGAGGCGAGCAGTACTTC
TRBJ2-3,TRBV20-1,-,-,CSASEPPGTDTQYF,TGCAGTGCTAGCGAACCTCCGGGGACAGATACGCAGTATTTT
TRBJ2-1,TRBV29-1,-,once,CSVPRESSYNEQFF,TGCAGCGTTCCCCGGGAGAGCTCCTACAATGAGCAGTTCTTC
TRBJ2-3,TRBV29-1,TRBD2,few,CSVGGRVADTQYF,TGCAGCGTTGGCGGGAGAGTGGCAGATACGCAGTATTTT
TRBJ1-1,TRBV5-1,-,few,CASSPSKTEGTEAFF,TGCGCCAGCAGCCCATCCAAGACAGAAGGGACTGAAGCTTTCTTT
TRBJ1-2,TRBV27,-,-,CASSPQQGRVGPEGGYTF,TGTGCCAGCAGTCCTCAGCAGGGCAGGGTAGGCCCGGAGGGTGGCTACACCTTC
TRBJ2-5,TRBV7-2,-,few,CASSYGPRAETQYF,TGTGCCAGCAGCTACGGACCGAGGGCAGAGACCCAGTACTTC
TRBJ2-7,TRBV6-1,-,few,CASSEAGGSYEQYF,TGTGCCAGCAGTGAAGCCGGGGGAAGCTACGAGCAGTACTTC